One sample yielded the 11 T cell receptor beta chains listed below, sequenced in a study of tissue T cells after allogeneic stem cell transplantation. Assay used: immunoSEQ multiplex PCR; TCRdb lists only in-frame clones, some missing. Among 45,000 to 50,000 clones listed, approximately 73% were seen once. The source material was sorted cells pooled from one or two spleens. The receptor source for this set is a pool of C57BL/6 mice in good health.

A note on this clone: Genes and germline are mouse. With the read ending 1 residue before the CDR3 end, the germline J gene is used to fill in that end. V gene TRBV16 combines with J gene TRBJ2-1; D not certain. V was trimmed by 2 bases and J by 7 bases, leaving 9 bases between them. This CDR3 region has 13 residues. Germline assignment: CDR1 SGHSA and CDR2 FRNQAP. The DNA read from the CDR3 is TGTGCAAGCAGCTTATGGGTGGGAGCTGAGCAGTTC. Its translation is CASSLWVGAEQF. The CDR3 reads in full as CASSLWVGAEQFF.

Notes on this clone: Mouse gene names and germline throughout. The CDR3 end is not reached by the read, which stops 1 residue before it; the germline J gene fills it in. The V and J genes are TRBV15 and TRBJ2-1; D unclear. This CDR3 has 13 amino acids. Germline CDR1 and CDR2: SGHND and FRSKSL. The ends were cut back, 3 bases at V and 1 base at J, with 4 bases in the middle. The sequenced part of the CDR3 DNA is TGTGCCAGCAGTTTCGGAAACTATGCTGAGCAGTTC. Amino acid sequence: CASSFGNYAEQF. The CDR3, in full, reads CASSFGNYAEQFF.

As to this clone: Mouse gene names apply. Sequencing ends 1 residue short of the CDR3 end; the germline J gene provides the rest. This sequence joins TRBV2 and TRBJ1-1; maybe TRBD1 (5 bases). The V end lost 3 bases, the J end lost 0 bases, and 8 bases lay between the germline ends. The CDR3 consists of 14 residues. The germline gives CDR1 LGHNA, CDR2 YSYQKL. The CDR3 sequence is CASSQPQANTEVFF. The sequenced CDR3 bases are TGTGCCAGCAGCCAGCCACAGGCAAACACAGAAGTCTTC.

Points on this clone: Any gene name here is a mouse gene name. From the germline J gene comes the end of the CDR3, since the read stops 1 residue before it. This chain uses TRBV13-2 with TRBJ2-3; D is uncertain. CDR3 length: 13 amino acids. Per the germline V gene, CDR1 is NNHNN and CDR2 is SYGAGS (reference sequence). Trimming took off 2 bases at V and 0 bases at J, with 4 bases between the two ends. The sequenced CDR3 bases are TGTGCCAGCGGTGACATGAGTGCAGAAACGCTGTAT. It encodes CASGDMSAETLY. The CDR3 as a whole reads CASGDMSAETLYF.

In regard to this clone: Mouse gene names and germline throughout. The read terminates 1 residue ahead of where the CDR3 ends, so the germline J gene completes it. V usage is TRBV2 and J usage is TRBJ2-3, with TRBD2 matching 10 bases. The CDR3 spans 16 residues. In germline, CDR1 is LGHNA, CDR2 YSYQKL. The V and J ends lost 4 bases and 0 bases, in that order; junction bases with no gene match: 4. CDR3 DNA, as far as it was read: TGTGCCAGCAGCCGGACTGGGGGCGCTAGTGCAGAAACGCTGTAT. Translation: CASSRTGGASAETLY. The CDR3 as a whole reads CASSRTGGASAETLYF.

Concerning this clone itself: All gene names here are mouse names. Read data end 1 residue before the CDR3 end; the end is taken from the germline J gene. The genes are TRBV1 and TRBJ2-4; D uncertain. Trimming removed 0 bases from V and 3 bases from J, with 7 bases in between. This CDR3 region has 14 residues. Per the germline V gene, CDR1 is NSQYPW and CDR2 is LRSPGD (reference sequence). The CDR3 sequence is CTCSADYWQNTLYF. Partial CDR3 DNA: TGCACCTGCAGTGCAGATTATTGGCAAAACACCTTGTAC.

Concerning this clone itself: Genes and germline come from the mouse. CDR3 residues: CASSPSGFTEVFF. CDR3 DNA, as far as it was read: TGTGCCAGCAGCCCCTCGGGGTTCACAGAAGTCTTC. J is TRBJ1-1 and V is TRBV3; D gene uncertain. The read ends 1 residue shy of where the CDR3 ends; the end is completed using the germline J gene. The V gene lost 5 bases and the J gene lost 4 bases, with 11 bases spanning the gap. Per the germline V gene, CDR1 is SNHLY and CDR2 is FYNGKV (reference sequence). The CDR3 runs 13 residues.

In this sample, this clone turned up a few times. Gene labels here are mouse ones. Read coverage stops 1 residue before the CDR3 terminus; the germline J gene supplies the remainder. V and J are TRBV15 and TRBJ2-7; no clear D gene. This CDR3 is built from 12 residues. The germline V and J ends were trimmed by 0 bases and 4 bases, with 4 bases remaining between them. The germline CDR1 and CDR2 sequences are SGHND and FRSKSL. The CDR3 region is CASSLAEYEQYF. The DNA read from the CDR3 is TGTGCCAGCAGTTTAGCCGAATATGAACAGTAC.

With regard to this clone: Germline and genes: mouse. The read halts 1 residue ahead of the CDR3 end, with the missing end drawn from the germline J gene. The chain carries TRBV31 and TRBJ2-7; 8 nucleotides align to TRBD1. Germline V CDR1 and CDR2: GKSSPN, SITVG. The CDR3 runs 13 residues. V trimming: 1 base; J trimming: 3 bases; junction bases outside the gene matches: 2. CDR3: CAWSPRGHYEQYF. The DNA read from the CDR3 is TGTGCCTGGAGTCCCAGGGGGCACTATGAACAGTAC.

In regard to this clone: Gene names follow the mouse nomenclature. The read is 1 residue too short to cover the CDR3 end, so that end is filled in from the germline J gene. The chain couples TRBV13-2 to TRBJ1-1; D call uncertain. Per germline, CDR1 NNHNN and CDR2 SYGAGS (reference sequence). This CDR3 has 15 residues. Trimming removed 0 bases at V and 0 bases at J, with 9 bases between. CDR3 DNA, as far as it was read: TGTGCCAGCGGTGATGCCCCAGGCCCAAACACAGAAGTCTTC. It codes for CASGDAPGPNTEVF. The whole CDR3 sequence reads CASGDAPGPNTEVFF.

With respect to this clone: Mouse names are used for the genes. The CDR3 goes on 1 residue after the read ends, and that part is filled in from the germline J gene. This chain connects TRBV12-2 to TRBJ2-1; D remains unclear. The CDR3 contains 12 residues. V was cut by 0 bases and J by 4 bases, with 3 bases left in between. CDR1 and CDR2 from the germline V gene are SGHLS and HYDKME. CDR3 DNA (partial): TGTGCCAGCTCTCTCCCGTATGCTGAGCAGTTC. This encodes CASSLPYAEQF. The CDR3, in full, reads CASSLPYAEQFF.